The rows below give T cell receptor beta chains drawn from one sample of a study of cytomegalovirus exposure and HLA in healthy donors. The data were produced by immunoSEQ multiplex PCR, yet TCRdb's version contains in-frame clones alone and is incomplete. The data contain roughly 140,000 clones, over 75% of them seen just once; the ten biggest clones take up roughly 0.68%. Sequenced sample: PBMCs. The origin of the receptors is a male donor in good health and CMV-seronegative. The CDR3 runs from the conserved cysteine through the conserved F or W. The D gene is left open where the match is weak.

v_call: TRBV7-3; d_call: TRBD1; j_call: TRBJ2-1; cdr3_aa: CASSPPGTAVGNEQFF; cdr3_nt: TGTGCCAGCAGCCCGCCCGGGACAGCGGTAGGCAATGAGCAGTTCTTC
v_call: TRBV6-1; d_call: TRBD1; j_call: TRBJ2-1; cdr3_aa: CASSEGQTSYNEQFF; cdr3_nt: TGTGCCAGCAGTGAGGGACAGACCTCCTACAATGAGCAGTTCTTC
v_call: TRBV5-4; d_call: NA; j_call: TRBJ1-2; cdr3_aa: CASTPGALNYGYTF; cdr3_nt: TGTGCCAGCACCCCTGGGGCACTTAACTATGGCTACACCTTC
v_call: TRBV10-3; d_call: NA; j_call: TRBJ1-3; cdr3_aa: CASQVHSGNTIYF; cdr3_nt: TGTGCCTCCCAGGTTCACTCTGGAAACACCATATATTTT
v_call: TRBV18; d_call: NA; j_call: TRBJ2-1; cdr3_aa: CASSLNTETSVLFF; cdr3_nt: TGTGCCAGCTCACTCAACACCGAAACCTCTGTGCTGTTCTTC
v_call: TRBV9; d_call: NA; j_call: TRBJ1-2; cdr3_aa: CASSVDGLVYGYTF; cdr3_nt: TGTGCCAGCAGCGTAGATGGACTCGTCTATGGCTACACCTTC
v_call: TRBV9; d_call: NA; j_call: TRBJ1-4; cdr3_aa: CASSSPGSSEKLFF; cdr3_nt: TGTGCCAGCAGCTCCCCGGGGAGCTCGGAAAAACTGTTTTTT
v_call: TRBV5-1; d_call: TRBD2; j_call: TRBJ2-5; cdr3_aa: CASSPGTSGSLRETQYF; cdr3_nt: TGCGCCAGCAGCCCCGGGACTAGCGGGAGTTTGCGAGAGACCCAGTACTTC
v_call: TRBV13; d_call: TRBD2; j_call: TRBJ2-1; cdr3_aa: CASSLGLAGMDEQFF; cdr3_nt: TGTGCCAGCAGCCTAGGGCTAGCGGGGATGGATGAGCAGTTCTTC
v_call: TRBV5-1; d_call: NA; j_call: TRBJ2-4; cdr3_aa: CASSETRGTAGDIQYF; cdr3_nt: TGCGCCAGCAGCGAAACGCGGGGGACCGCAGGGGACATTCAGTACTTC